This T cell receptor (beta chain) came from a study of beta chain features in type 1 diabetes. What was sequenced were expressed TCRB transcripts, since all of the isolated RNA had been reverse transcribed. Naive, central memory and regulatory T cell samples averaged approximately 3.6 million immunoSEQ reads each. Profiling relied on immunoSEQ multiplex PCR, and the TCRdb table lists in-frame clones only, not all of them. The sample has 450,000 to 550,000 clones, approximately 28% seen once. J gave up 3 bases and V 2 bases, and 6 bases lay outside the gene matches. Germline CDR1 and CDR2: GTSNPN and SVGIG (reference sequence). The CDR3 is 15 amino acids.

The sequenced sample was naive CD4+ T cells from blood. The chain has TRBV30 and TRBJ2-3, with 9 bases fitting TRBD2. This receptor was taken from a man younger than 35 in good health. The CDR3 loop reads CAWSRFSGSTDTQYF. The CDR3 region has the DNA TGTGCCTGGAGTCGCTTTAGCGGGAGTACAGATACGCAGTATTTT.